This TCR beta chain was sequenced in a study of beta chain features in type 1 diabetes. Whole-study findings and limits: Shorter TCRB CDR3s, moderately but significantly so, marked every one of the four CD4+ subsets in Type 1 diabetes patients.

Sorting that relied on CD45RO/CCR7/CD25/CD127/CD95/CD27 yielded CD4+ naive, central memory, regulatory and stem cell-like memory cells. As concerns this clone: Its antigen is unknown.

The length of the CDR3 is 13 residues. V was clipped by 1 base and J by 8 bases, with 10 bases between them. Germline V gene sequence: CDR1 SGDLS, CDR2 YYNGEE. Expressed TCRB transcripts were sequenced because the entire RNA isolate underwent reverse transcription. Repertoires were generated with immunoSEQ multiplex PCR, while TCRdb's copy carries only in-frame clones and drops some. The sample records fewer than 350,000 clones, over 12% being singletons. V and J are TRBV9 and TRBJ2-1; D call uncertain. The receptor's source is a man younger than 35 with type 1 diabetes. The sequencing input was naive CD4+ T cells from blood. In nucleotides, the CDR3 is TGTGCCAGCAGCGTAATGAGCGTCGATGAGCAGTTCTTC. It is translated as CASSVMSVDEQFF.